This T cell receptor (beta chain) was recorded in a study of T cells after yellow fever vaccination. Trimming took 7 bases from V and 1 from J; bases not matched to a gene: 6. This CDR3 is built from 14 residues. CDR1 SGHTA and CDR2 FQGNSA come from the germline V gene. In TCRdb, the 5' RACE reads were re-called with MiXCR into one record per CDR3 protein. The table lists 300,000 to 350,000 distinct CDR3 sequences, roughly 10% of them singletons. The clonotype was recovered from a man between 18 and 29 years old who received the YFV17D yellow fever vaccine. This chain joins TRBV7-2 and TRBJ1-1, with 7 positions matching TRBD1. This specimen consisted of CD4+ T cells sorted from PBMCs, obtained 45 days after the yellow fever booster vaccination. The CDR3 nucleotides are TGTGCCAGCACCCCGGACAGGTCGAACACTGAAGCTTTCTTT. Translation: CASTPDRSNTEAFF.